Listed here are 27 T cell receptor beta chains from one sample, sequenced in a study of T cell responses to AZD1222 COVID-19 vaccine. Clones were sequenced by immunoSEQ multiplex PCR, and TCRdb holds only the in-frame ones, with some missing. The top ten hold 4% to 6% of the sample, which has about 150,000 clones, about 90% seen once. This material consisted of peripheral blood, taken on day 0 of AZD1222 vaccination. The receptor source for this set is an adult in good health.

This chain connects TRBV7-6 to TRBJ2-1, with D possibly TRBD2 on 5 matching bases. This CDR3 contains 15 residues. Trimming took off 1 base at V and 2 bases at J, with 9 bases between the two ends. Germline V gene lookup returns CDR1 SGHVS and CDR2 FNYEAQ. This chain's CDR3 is CASSLGWETYNEQFF. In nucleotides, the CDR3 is TGTGCCAGCAGCTTAGGATGGGAGACCTACAATGAGCAGTTCTTC.

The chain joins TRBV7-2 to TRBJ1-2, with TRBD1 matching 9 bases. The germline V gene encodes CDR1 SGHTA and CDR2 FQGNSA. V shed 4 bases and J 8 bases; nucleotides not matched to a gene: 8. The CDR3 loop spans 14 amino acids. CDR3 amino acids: CASSSQRGQGGYTF. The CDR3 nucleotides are TGTGCCAGCAGCTCACAGCGGGGACAGGGCGGCTACACCTTC.

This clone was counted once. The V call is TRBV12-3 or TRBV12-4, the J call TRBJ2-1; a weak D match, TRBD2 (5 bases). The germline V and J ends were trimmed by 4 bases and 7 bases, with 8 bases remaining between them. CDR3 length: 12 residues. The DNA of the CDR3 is TGTGCCAGCAGTTACCTAGCAAATGAGCAGTTCTTC. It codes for CASSYLANEQFF.

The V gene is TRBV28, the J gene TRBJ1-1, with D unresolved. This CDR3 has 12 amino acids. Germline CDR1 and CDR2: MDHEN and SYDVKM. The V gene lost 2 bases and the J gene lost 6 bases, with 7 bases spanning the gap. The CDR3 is CASSLSPAEAFF. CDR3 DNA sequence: TGTGCCAGCAGTTTAAGTCCGGCTGAAGCTTTCTTT.

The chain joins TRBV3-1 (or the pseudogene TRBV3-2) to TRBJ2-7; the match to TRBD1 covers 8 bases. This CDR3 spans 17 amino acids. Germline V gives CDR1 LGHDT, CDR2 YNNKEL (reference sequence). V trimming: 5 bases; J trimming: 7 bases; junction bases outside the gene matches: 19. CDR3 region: CASSWGAGGVGPREQYF. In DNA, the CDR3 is TGTGCCAGCAGCTGGGGGGCAGGGGGCGTGGGGCCTCGGGAGCAGTACTTC.

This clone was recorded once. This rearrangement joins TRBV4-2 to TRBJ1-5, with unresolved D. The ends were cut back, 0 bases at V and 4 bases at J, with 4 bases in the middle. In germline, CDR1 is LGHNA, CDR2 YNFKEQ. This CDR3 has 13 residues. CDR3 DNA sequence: TGTGCCAGCAGCCAAGATCAGAATCAGCCCCAGCATTTT. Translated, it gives CASSQDQNQPQHF.

The DNA of the CDR3 is TGTGCCAGCAGCTTAGCAGTCGGGTACACCGGGGAGCTGTTTTTT. It encodes CASSLAVGYTGELFF. The chain carries TRBV7-8 and TRBJ2-2, with D unclear. Germline V gives CDR1 SGHVS, CDR2 FQNEAQ. This CDR3 contains 15 residues. Deletions cut 0 bases from V and 3 bases from J, with 8 bases between.

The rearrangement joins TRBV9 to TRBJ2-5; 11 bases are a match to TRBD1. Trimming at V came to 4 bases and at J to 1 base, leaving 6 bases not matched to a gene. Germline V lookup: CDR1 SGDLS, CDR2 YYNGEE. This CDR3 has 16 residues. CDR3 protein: CASSYGDRGFQETQYF. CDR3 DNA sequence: TGTGCCAGCAGCTACGGGGACAGGGGGTTCCAAGAGACCCAGTACTTC.

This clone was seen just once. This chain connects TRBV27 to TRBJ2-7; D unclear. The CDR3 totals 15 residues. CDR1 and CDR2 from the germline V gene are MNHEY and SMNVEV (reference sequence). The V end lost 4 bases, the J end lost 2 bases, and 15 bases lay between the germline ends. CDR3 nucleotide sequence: TGTGCCAGCAGTTCGTCCGGACCTTACCCCTACGAGCAGTACTTC. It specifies CASSSSGPYPYEQYF.

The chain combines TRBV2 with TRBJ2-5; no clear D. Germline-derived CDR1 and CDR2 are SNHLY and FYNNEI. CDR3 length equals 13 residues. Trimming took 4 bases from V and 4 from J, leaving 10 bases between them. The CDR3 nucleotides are TGTGCCAGCAGTGTGGTGGCGCGAGAGACCCAGTACTTC. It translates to CASSVVARETQYF. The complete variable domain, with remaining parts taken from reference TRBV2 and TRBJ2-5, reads EPEVTQTPSHQVTQMGQEVILRCVPISNHLYFYWYRQILGQKVEFLVSFYNNEISEKSEIFDDQFSVERPDGSNFTLKIRSTKLEDSAMYFCASSVVARETQYFGPGTRLLVL.

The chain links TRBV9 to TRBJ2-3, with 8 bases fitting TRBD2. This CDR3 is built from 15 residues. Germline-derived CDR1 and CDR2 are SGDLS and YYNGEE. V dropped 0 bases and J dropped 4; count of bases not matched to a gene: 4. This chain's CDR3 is CASSVVGGGSDTQYF. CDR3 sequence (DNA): TGTGCCAGCAGCGTAGTGGGCGGGGGGTCAGATACGCAGTATTTT.

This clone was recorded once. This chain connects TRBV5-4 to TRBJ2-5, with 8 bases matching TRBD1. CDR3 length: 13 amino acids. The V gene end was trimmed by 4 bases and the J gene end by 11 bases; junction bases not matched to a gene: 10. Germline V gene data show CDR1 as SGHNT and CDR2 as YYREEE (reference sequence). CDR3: CASSRQGSPSQYF. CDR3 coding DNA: TGTGCCAGCAGCCGACAGGGGTCCCCGTCTCAGTACTTC.

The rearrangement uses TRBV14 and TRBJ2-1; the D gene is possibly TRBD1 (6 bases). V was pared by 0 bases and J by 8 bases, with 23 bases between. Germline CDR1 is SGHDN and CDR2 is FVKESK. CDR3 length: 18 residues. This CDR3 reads CASSQDGDKNMPPHEQFF. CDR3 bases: TGTGCCAGCAGCCAAGATGGGGACAAAAACATGCCACCACATGAGCAGTTCTTC.

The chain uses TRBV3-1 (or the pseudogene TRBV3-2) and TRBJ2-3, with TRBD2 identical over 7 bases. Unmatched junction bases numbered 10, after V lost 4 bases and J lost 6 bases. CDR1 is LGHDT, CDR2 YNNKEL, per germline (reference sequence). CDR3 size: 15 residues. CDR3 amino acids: CASSRRGLTTDTQYF. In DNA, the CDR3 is TGTGCCAGCAGCCGCCGGGGACTAACAACGGATACGCAGTATTTT.

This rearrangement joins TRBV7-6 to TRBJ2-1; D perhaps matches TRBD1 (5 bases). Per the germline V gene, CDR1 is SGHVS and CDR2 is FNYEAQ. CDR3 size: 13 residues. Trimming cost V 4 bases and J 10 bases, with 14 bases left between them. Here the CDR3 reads CASSSTRRQEQFF. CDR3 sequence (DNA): TGTGCCAGCAGCTCCACGAGGCGACAGGAGCAGTTCTTC. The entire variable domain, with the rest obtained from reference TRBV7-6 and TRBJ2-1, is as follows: GAGVSQSPRYKVTKRGQDVALRCDPISGHVSLYWYRQALGQGPEFLTYFNYEAQQDKSGLPNDRFSAERPEGSISTLTIQRTEQRDSAMYRCASSSTRRQEQFFGPGTRLTVL.

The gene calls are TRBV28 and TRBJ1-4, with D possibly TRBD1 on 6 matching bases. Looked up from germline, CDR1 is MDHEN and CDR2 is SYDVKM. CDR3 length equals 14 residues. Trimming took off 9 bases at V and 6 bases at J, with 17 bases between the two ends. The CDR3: CASGTGGDHEKLFF. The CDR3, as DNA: TGTGCCAGTGGGACGGGGGGCGACCATGAAAAACTGTTTTTT.

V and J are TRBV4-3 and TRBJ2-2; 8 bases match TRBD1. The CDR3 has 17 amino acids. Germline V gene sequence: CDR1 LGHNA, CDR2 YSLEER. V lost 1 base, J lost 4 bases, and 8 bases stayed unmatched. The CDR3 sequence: CASSQGLHTGGTGELFF. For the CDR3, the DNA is TGCGCCAGCAGCCAAGGCCTACACACAGGGGGCACCGGGGAGCTGTTTTTT.

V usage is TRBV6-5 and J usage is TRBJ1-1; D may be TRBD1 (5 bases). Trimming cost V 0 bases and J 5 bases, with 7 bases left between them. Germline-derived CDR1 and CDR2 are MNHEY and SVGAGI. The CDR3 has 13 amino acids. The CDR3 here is CASSYSRTTEAFF. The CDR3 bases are TGTGCCAGCAGTTACTCGAGGACAACTGAAGCTTTCTTT.

CDR3 amino acids: CATSGDGYGYTF. CDR3 nucleotides: TGTGCCACCAGTGGGGACGGCTATGGCTACACCTTC. V usage is TRBV24-1 and J usage is TRBJ1-2; perhaps TRBD1 as D (5 bases). The CDR3 loop spans 12 amino acids. Germline V gene data show CDR1 as KGHDR and CDR2 as SFDVKD. V was clipped by 5 bases and J by 4 bases, with 7 bases between them.

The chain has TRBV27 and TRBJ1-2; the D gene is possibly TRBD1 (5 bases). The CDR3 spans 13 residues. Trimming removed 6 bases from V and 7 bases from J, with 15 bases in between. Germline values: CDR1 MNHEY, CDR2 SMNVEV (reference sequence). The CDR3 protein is CASRRGTAVGYTF. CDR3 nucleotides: TGTGCCAGCAGACGAGGGACCGCTGTTGGCTACACCTTC.

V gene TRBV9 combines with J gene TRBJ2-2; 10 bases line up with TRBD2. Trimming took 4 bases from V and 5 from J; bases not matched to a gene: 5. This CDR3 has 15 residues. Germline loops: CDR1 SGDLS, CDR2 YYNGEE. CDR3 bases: TGTGCCAGCAGCATTCCTAGCGGGGGTACCGGGGAGCTGTTTTTT. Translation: CASSIPSGGTGELFF.

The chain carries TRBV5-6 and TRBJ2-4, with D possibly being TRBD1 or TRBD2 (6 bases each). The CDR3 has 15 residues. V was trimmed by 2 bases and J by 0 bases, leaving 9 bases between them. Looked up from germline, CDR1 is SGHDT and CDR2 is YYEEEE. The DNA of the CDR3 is TGTGCCAGCAGCTTACAGGGACTAGCCAAAAACATTCAGTACTTC. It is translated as CASSLQGLAKNIQYF.

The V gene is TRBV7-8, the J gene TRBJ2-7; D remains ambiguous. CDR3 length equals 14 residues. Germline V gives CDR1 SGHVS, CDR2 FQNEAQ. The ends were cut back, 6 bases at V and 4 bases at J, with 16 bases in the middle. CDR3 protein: CASRLSLSSYEQYF. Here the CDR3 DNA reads TGTGCCAGCAGGTTAAGTCTGTCAAGTTACGAGCAGTACTTC.

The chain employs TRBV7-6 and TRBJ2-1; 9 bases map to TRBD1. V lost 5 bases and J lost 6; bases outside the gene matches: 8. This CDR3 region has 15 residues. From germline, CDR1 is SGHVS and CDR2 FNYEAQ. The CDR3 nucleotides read TGTGCCAGCAGCCCTCGGACAGGGGAAGGCAATGAGCAGTTCTTC. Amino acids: CASSPRTGEGNEQFF.

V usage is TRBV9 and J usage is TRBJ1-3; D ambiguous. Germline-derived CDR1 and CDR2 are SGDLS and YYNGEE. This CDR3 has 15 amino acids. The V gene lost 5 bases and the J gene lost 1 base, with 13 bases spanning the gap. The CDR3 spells CASSPRTVSGNTIYF. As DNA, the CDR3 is TGTGCCAGCAGTCCCAGGACTGTGTCTGGAAACACCATATATTTT. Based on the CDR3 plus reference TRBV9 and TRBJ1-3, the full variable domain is DSGVTQTPKHLITATGQRVTLRCSPRSGDLSVYWYQQSLDQGLQFLIQYYNGEERAKGNILERFSAQQFPDLHSELNLSSLELGDSALYFCASSPRTVSGNTIYFGEGSWLTVV.

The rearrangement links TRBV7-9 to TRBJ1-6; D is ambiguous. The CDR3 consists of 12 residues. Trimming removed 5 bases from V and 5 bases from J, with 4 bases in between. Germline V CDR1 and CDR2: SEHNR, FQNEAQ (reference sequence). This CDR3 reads CASSHNNSPLHF. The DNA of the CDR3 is TGTGCCAGCAGCCATAATAATTCACCCCTCCACTTT.

The CDR3 protein is CASSWNYNEKLFF. DNA of the CDR3: TGCGCCAGCAGCTGGAACTACAATGAAAAACTGTTTTTT. V usage is TRBV5-1 and J usage is TRBJ1-4; no definite D call. Germline loops: CDR1 SGHRS, CDR2 YFSETQ. V was cut by 3 bases and J by 5 bases, with 8 bases left in between. The length of the CDR3 is 13 residues.